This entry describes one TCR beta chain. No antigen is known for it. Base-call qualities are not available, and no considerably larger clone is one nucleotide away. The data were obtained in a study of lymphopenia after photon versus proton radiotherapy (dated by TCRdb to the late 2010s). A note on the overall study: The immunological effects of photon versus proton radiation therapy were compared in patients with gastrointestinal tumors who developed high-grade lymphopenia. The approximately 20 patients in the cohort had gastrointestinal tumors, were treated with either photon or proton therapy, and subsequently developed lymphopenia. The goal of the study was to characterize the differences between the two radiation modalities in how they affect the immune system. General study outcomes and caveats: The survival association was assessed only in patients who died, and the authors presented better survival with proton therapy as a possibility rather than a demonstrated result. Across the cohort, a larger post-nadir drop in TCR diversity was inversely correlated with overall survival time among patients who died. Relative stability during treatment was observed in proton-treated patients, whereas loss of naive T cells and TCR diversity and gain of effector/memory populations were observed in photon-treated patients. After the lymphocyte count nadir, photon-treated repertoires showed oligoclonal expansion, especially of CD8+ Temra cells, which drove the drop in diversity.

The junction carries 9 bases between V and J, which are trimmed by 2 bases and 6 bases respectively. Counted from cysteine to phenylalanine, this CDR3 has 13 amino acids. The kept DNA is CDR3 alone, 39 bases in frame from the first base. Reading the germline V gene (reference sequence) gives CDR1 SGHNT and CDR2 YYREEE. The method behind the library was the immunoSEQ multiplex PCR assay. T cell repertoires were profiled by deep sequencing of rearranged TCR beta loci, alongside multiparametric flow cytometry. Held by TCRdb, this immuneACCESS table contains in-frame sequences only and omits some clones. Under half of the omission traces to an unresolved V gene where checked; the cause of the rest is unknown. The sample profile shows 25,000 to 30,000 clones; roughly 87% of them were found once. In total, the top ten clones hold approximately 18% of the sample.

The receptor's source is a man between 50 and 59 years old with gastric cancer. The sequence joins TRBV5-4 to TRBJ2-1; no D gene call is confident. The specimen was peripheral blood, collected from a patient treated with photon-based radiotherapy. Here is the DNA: TGTGCCAGCAGCTTCTTGTCGGGCAATGAGCAGTTCTTC. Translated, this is CASSFLSGNEQFF.